This is a list of T cell receptor beta chains from one sample in a study of T cells after yellow fever vaccination. MiXCR, applied by TCRdb to the 5' RACE reads, yields one record per CDR3 protein. The table shows hundreds of thousands of distinct CDR3 sequences, with 15% to 20% occurring only once. This material consisted of PBMCs, taken 15 days after the yellow fever booster vaccination. The origin of the receptors is a man under 40 who received the YFV17D yellow fever vaccine. Each CDR3 is given with its conserved first and last residue. The order of the fields is D gene, V gene, clone size, J gene, CDR3 protein, CDR3 DNA. D genes are given only for firm matches. Part of the rows lack a size; the others show once, few, many or a class for expanded clones.

.	TRBV27	few	TRBJ1-2	CASKNSPRTNYGYTF	TGTGCCAGCAAAAATTCCCCTCGAACTAACTATGGCTACACCTTC
TRBD1	TRBV7-2	few	TRBJ1-1	CASSSQGGGYTEAFF	TGTGCCAGCAGCTCACAGGGGGGTGGATACACTGAAGCTTTCTTT
TRBD2	TRBV7-9	.	TRBJ2-3	CASSTTSVDTQYF	TGTGCCAGCAGCACTACTAGCGTCGATACGCAGTATTTT
TRBD1	TRBV20-1	.	TRBJ2-1	CSAVGQGRSEQFF	TGCAGTGCGGTCGGACAGGGGCGTAGTGAGCAGTTCTTC
TRBD1	TRBV6-5	.	TRBJ2-7	CASSYPGQELYEQYF	TGTGCCAGCAGTTACCCGGGACAGGAGCTTTACGAGCAGTACTTC
TRBD1	TRBV27	.	TRBJ1-1	CASSFAGGSGTEAFF	TGTGCCAGCAGTTTTGCAGGGGGTAGCGGCACTGAAGCTTTCTTT
.	TRBV3-1	.	TRBJ2-6	CASSPYAAGANVLTF	TGTGCCAGCAGCCCCTATGCGGCTGGGGCCAACGTCCTGACTTTC
.	TRBV7-2	few	TRBJ2-3	CASSFGIGTLGDTQYF	TGTGCCAGCAGCTTCGGGATTGGGACTCTTGGGGATACGCAGTATTTT
.	TRBV20-1	few	TRBJ2-5	CSAPAIETQYF	TGCAGTGCTCCGGCGATTGAGACCCAGTACTTC
TRBD2	TRBV29-1	few	TRBJ2-3	CSVGLAGRDTQYF	TGCAGCGTTGGACTAGCGGGTCGGGATACGCAGTATTTT
TRBD2	TRBV4-3	few	TRBJ2-1	CASSNRLAEYNEQFF	TGCGCCAGCAGCAACCGACTAGCGGAGTACAATGAGCAGTTCTTC
TRBD2	TRBV5-5	few	TRBJ2-5	CASSLGPAGAGETQYF	TGTGCCAGCAGCTTGGGCCCAGCGGGAGCGGGAGAGACCCAGTACTTC
TRBD1	TRBV7-3	few	TRBJ2-6	CASSLKGWGQGTIGANVLTF	TGTGCCAGCAGCTTAAAAGGCTGGGGACAGGGGACTATTGGGGCCAACGTCCTGACTTTC
.	TRBV25-1	once	TRBJ2-3	CASSEWSHYTDTQYF	TGTGCCAGCAGTGAATGGTCCCATTACACAGATACGCAGTATTTT
.	TRBV10-3	few	TRBJ2-3	CAISSRLDTQYF	TGTGCCATCAGTTCCCGTTTAGATACGCAGTATTTT
.	TRBV20-1	.	TRBJ1-4	CSAPKFGHLFF	TGCAGTGCCCCGAAGTTTGGTCATCTGTTTTTT
.	TRBV12-3/TRBV12-4	.	TRBJ1-5	CASRQQGNQPQHF	TGTGCCAGCAGGCAACAGGGTAATCAGCCCCAGCATTTT
.	TRBV20-1	few	TRBJ2-1	CSARGSTQTRGNEQFF	TGCAGTGCTAGAGGCTCGACTCAAACCCGCGGCAATGAGCAGTTCTTC
TRBD2	TRBV5-1	few	TRBJ2-3	CASSERLAGADTQYF	TGCGCCAGCAGCGAACGACTAGCGGGAGCGGATACGCAGTATTTT
.	TRBV12-3/TRBV12-4	few	TRBJ2-2	CASSHALTRNTGELFF	TGTGCCAGCAGTCACGCCTTGACGAGGAACACCGGGGAGCTGTTTTTT
.	TRBV20-1	.	TRBJ2-2	CSAEVGGARGELFF	TGCAGTGCTGAGGTTGGCGGGGCGCGGGGGGAGCTGTTTTTT
.	TRBV20-1	.	TRBJ1-4	CSYGGNEKLFF	TGCAGCTACGGAGGAAATGAAAAACTGTTTTTT
.	TRBV7-9	.	TRBJ2-1	CASTRGSSQSHEQFF	TGTGCCAGCACCCGAGGGTCATCACAATCACATGAGCAGTTCTTC
.	TRBV7-2	.	TRBJ1-5	CASSLQDQPQHF	TGTGCCAGCAGCTTACAGGATCAGCCCCAGCATTTT
.	TRBV7-9	.	TRBJ1-1	CASSYDIWDTEAFF	TGTGCCAGCAGCTACGACATATGGGACACTGAAGCTTTCTTT
TRBD2	TRBV7-9	many	TRBJ2-7	CASSETLGLAGDEQYF	TGTGCCAGCAGCGAAACTCTAGGACTAGCGGGAGACGAGCAGTACTTC
.	TRBV29-1	.	TRBJ2-7	CSAMTGIYEQYF	TGCAGCGCTATGACAGGCATCTACGAGCAGTACTTC